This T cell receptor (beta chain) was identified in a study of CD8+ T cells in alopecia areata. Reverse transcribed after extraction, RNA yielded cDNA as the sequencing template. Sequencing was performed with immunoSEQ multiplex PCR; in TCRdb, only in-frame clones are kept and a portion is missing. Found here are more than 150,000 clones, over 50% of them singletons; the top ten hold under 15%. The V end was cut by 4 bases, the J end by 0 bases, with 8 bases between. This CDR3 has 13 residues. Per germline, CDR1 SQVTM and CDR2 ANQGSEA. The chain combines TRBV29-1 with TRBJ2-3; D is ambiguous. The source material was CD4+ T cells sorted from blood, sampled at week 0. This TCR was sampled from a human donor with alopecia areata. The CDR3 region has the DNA TGCAGCGTTGCATGGGCTAGCACAGATACGCAGTATTTT. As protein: CSVAWASTDTQYF.